This entry lists 22 T cell receptor beta chains sequenced from one sample in a study of cytomegalovirus exposure and HLA in healthy donors. Amplification used 60 Vbeta primers and 13 Jbeta primers. Using immunoSEQ multiplex PCR, the repertoire was profiled, and TCRdb retains in-frame clones only, with some absent. Seen in this sample are some 120,000 clones; the ten most common clones hold 6.8%. The material sequenced was PBMCs. These receptors originate from a man in his forties in good health and CMV-seropositive.

The J gene is TRBJ1-5, the V gene TRBV11-2; tentatively, D is TRBD1 (5 bases). Per the germline V gene, CDR1 is SGHAT and CDR2 is FQNNGV. The CDR3 extends over 13 amino acids. The V end was cut by 4 bases, the J end by 5 bases, with 9 bases between. DNA of the CDR3: TGTGCCAGCAGCTGGCGGGGGTATCAGCCCCAGCATTTT. As protein: CASSWRGYQPQHF.

The rearrangement joins TRBV7-2 to TRBJ2-4; a possible D gene is TRBD2 (6 bases). The V and J ends lost 6 bases and 5 bases respectively, with 11 bases between them. The CDR3 extends over 13 amino acids. Germline CDR1 is SGHTA and CDR2 is FQGNSA. CDR3 coding DNA: TGTGCCAGCAGGGAGGGAAGCCAAAACATTCAGTACTTC. Translation gives CASREGSQNIQYF.

The rearrangement joins TRBV27 to TRBJ1-4; 8 positions match TRBD1. CDR1 and CDR2 from the germline V gene are MNHEY and SMNVEV (reference sequence). This CDR3 is 16 amino acids long. J lost 3 bases, V lost 5 bases, and 8 bases had no gene match. The CDR3 sequence is CASSRDRGAANEKLFF. DNA of the CDR3: TGTGCCAGCAGTCGAGACAGGGGAGCAGCTAATGAAAAACTGTTTTTT.

J is TRBJ1-2 and V is TRBV28, with D perhaps matching TRBD1 (5 bases). CDR1 and CDR2 (germline): MDHEN, SYDVKM. V lost 4 bases and J lost 3, with 15 bases in between. The CDR3 consists of 15 residues. The CDR3 DNA follows: TGTGCCAGCAGTTCCGGGGGGGACCCGGACTATGGCTACACCTTC. It encodes CASSSGGDPDYGYTF.

This chain connects TRBV20-1 to TRBJ1-2; D not certain. Trimming removed 8 bases at V and 4 bases at J, with 11 bases between. The CDR3 sequence is 11 residues long. Per the germline V gene, CDR1 is DFQATT and CDR2 is SNEGSKA (reference sequence). The CDR3 DNA sequence: TGCAGTACTTGGATAGCCTATGGCTACACCTTC. As protein: CSTWIAYGYTF.

The CDR3 DNA reads as TGTGCCAGCAGCTCTTCTTACGCGAGCGGGAGGTCTGCCTACGAGCAGTACTTC. This encodes CASSSSYASGRSAYEQYF. This chain joins TRBV28 and TRBJ2-7; 9 positions agree with TRBD2. V was pared by 6 bases and J by 2 bases, with 17 bases of the junction left unmatched. The CDR3 runs to 18 residues. CDR1 MDHEN and CDR2 SYDVKM come from the germline V gene.

The rearrangement links TRBV6-1 to TRBJ1-5, with 7 bases matching TRBD1. V trimming: 4 bases; J trimming: 7 bases; junction bases outside the gene matches: 10. This CDR3 has 15 amino acids. Germline values: CDR1 MNHNS, CDR2 SASEGT. CDR3 in DNA: TGTGCCAGCAGTGGACGGACAGGCGGCGGGCAGCCCCAGCATTTT. As protein: CASSGRTGGGQPQHF.

CDR3 DNA sequence: TGTGCCAGCAGCCCCGGGACAGGGGGTTACGAGCAGTACTTC. It yields the protein CASSPGTGGYEQYF. The rearrangement joins TRBV5-6 to TRBJ2-7, with 11 bases fitting TRBD1. The V and J ends lost 4 bases and 4 bases, in that order; junction bases with no gene match: 4. Germline values: CDR1 SGHDT, CDR2 YYEEEE. CDR3 length: 14 residues.

The chain carries TRBV28 and TRBJ2-7; 9 nucleotides align to TRBD1. Trimming removed 5 bases from V and 3 bases from J; junction bases left unmatched: 8. The length of the CDR3 is 15 residues. The germline V gene encodes CDR1 MDHEN and CDR2 SYDVKM. The CDR3 DNA reads as TGTGCCAGCAGTCCCCTGGACAGGGGTCACTACGAGCAGTACTTC. Translation: CASSPLDRGHYEQYF.

The V and J genes are TRBV2 and TRBJ1-2, with 8 bases that match TRBD1. The CDR3 sequence is 13 residues long. Looked up from germline, CDR1 is SNHLY and CDR2 is FYNNEI. The V gene end was trimmed by 6 bases and the J gene end by 1 base; junction bases not matched to a gene: 1. CDR3 in DNA: TGTGCCAGCAGCGACAGGGGTAACTATGGCTACACCTTC. It yields the protein CASSDRGNYGYTF.

The DNA for the CDR3 is TGTGCCAGCAGTTTTACCGGGACAGTGAGGGCAAACATTCAGTACTTC. As protein: CASSFTGTVRANIQYF. The chain links TRBV28 to TRBJ2-4; the match to TRBD1 covers 7 bases. Looked up from germline, CDR1 is MDHEN and CDR2 is SYDVKM. Trimming at V came to 3 bases and at J to 6 bases, leaving 11 bases not matched to a gene. The CDR3 length is 16 residues.

The gene calls are TRBV18 and TRBJ2-5; TRBD1 is a possible D gene (5 bases). In germline, CDR1 is KGHSH, CDR2 LQKENI. V was trimmed by 6 bases and J by 7 bases, leaving 12 bases between them. The length of the CDR3 is 12 residues. The CDR3 spells CASSTEVVTQYF. The CDR3 DNA follows: TGTGCCAGCTCGACAGAGGTGGTGACCCAGTACTTC. The variable domain in full, completed from reference TRBV18 and TRBJ2-5, reads NAGVMQNPRHLVRRRGQEARLRCSPMKGHSHVYWYRQLPEEGLKFMVYLQKENIIDESGMPKERFSAEFPKEGPSILRIQQVVRGDSAAYFCASSTEVVTQYFGPGTRLLVL.

The V call is TRBV28, the J call TRBJ2-1, with 9 nucleotides matching TRBD2. This CDR3 is built from 15 residues. CDR1 and CDR2 (germline): MDHEN, SYDVKM. J gave up 5 bases and V 3 bases, and 5 bases lay outside the gene matches. The CDR3 reads CASSFSGSGNNEQFF. In DNA form, the CDR3 reads TGTGCCAGCAGTTTTAGCGGGAGTGGGAACAATGAGCAGTTCTTC.

V is TRBV5-1 and J is TRBJ1-3; 7 positions agree with TRBD1. In germline, CDR1 is SGHRS, CDR2 YFSETQ. Germline trimming cut 0 bases from V and 2 bases from J; bases unmatched to any gene: 2. This CDR3 is 15 amino acids long. CDR3: CASSLEGGTGNTIYF. CDR3 coding DNA: TGCGCCAGCAGCTTGGAAGGGGGCACTGGAAACACCATATATTTT.

The chain is built from TRBV5-1 and TRBJ1-1; TRBD1 might be the D (5 bases). Between the trimmed V and J ends, which lost 4 bases and 8 bases, there was a span of 12 bases. The length of the CDR3 is 12 residues. Germline values: CDR1 SGHRS, CDR2 YFSETQ. The CDR3: CASSILGHEAFF. The DNA of the CDR3 is TGCGCCAGCAGCATTCTCGGACACGAAGCTTTCTTT.

Concerning this clone itself: The junction departs from germline at one end; a sequencing error may be responsible. This CDR3 reads CASSLDRSSGEQYF. The DNA for the CDR3 is TGTGCTAGCAGCCTCGACAGGTCCTCCGGGGAGCAGTACTTC. V gene TRBV7-7 combines with J gene TRBJ2-7, with D possibly TRBD1 on 6 matching bases. Germline values: CDR1 SSHAT, CDR2 FNYEAQ (reference sequence). The CDR3 runs to 14 residues.

This chain uses TRBV20-1 with TRBJ2-2, with 7 nucleotides matching TRBD2. The germline V gene has CDR1 DFQATT and CDR2 SNEGSKA (reference sequence). Trimming took 6 bases from V and 6 from J; bases not matched to a gene: 1. The length of the CDR3 is 11 residues. In nucleotides, the CDR3 is TGCAGTGCGGGGGGGGCCGGGGAGCTGTTTTTT. This gives the protein CSAGGAGELFF.

This rearrangement joins TRBV5-1 to TRBJ2-1, with 11 positions matching TRBD2. In germline, CDR1 is SGHRS, CDR2 YFSETQ. Trimming removed 6 bases from V and 3 bases from J; junction bases left unmatched: 2. The CDR3 runs to 14 residues. Here the CDR3 DNA reads TGCGCCAGCACCGGGACTAGCGGCTACAATGAGCAGTTCTTC. Translating it yields CASTGTSGYNEQFF. The whole variable domain, filled in from reference TRBV5-1 and TRBJ2-1, reads KAGVTQTPRYLIKTRGQQVTLSCSPISGHRSVSWYQQTPGQGLQFLFEYFSETQRNKGNFPGRFSGRQFSNSRSEMNVSTLELGDSALYLCASTGTSGYNEQFFGPGTRLTVL.

This CDR3 reads CASSLGPGQGGNQPQHF. The DNA of the CDR3 is TGCGCCAGCAGCTTGGGCCCGGGACAGGGAGGCAATCAGCCCCAGCATTTT. The gene calls are TRBV5-1 and TRBJ1-5; 9 bases match TRBD1. The germline gives CDR1 SGHRS, CDR2 YFSETQ. J was trimmed by 2 bases and V by 0 bases; bases with no gene match: 6. The CDR3 extends over 17 amino acids.

This chain links TRBV7-6 with TRBJ2-7; tentative D call: TRBD2 (5 bases). CDR1 SGHVS and CDR2 FNYEAQ come from the germline V gene. Trimming pared 1 base from V and 2 bases from J, leaving 12 bases between. The CDR3 covers 15 residues. The CDR3 nucleotides read TGTGCCAGCAGCTTAGTGAGCGGCTCTACCTACGAGCAGTACTTC. This encodes CASSLVSGSTYEQYF.

This CDR3 is CRLDGYTF. As DNA, the CDR3 is TGCAGACTAGATGGCTACACCTTC. The genes are TRBV20-1 and TRBJ1-2; D is undetermined. The CDR3 contains 8 residues. Germline CDR1 is DFQATT and CDR2 is SNEGSKA (reference sequence).

V is TRBV18 and J is TRBJ2-2; D unclear. CDR1 is KGHSH and CDR2 is LQKENI in the germline V gene. CDR3 length: 14 amino acids. Trimming pared 6 bases from V and 6 bases from J, leaving 14 bases between. CDR3 sequence reads: CASSLDRGAGELFF. CDR3 coding DNA: TGTGCCAGCTCCCTAGACCGTGGCGCCGGGGAGCTGTTTTTT.